This T cell receptor (beta chain) was found in a study of blood T cell repertoires in COVID-19. In the original processing: By means of reference gene primer amplification, nucleated cell counts were estimated. TCRdb's table, derived via immunoSEQ multiplex PCR, lists solely in-frame clones and lacks some. V and J calls and clone size are given by that table; D and trimming were obtained from the DNA. The table has about 380,000 clones, 70% to 90% seen once. The CDR3 runs to 15 residues. J lost 7 bases, V lost 2 bases, and 6 bases had no gene match. Germline V gene lookup returns CDR1 SEHNR and CDR2 FQNEAQ (reference sequence). Participant age was about 18 to 89 years, and participants resided in approximately 24 US areas.

The sequence was obtained from a woman aged 18-30 years who had recovered from COVID-19. The genes are TRBV7-9 and TRBJ2-1, with 9 bases aligning to TRBD2. Sequencing was carried out using PBMCs or T cells enriched from blood (not recorded which). CDR3: CASSLRGGAENEQFF. DNA of the CDR3: TGTGCCAGCAGCTTACGCGGGGGGGCCGAAAATGAGCAGTTCTTC.